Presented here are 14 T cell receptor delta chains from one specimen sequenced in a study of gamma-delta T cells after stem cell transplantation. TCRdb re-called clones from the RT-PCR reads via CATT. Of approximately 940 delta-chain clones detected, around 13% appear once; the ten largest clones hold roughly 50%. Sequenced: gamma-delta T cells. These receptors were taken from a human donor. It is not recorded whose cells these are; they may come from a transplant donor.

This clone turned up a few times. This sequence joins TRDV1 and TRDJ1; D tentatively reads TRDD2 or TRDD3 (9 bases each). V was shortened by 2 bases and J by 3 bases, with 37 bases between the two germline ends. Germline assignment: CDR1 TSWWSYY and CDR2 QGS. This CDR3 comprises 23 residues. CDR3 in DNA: TGTGCTCTTGGGGAATTCCGTCCCTTCCTACCCTCTGGGGGATCTTGGGGGCCCGATAAACTCATCTTT. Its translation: CALGEFRPFLPSGGSWGPDKLIF.

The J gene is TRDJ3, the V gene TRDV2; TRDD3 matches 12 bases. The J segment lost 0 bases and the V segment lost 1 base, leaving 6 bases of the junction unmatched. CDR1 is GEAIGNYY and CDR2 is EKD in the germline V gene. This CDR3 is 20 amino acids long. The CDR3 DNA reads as TGTGCCTGTGACACTATCACTGGGGGATACCTCTCCTGGGACACCCGACAGATGTTTTTC. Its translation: CACDTITGGYLSWDTRQMFF.

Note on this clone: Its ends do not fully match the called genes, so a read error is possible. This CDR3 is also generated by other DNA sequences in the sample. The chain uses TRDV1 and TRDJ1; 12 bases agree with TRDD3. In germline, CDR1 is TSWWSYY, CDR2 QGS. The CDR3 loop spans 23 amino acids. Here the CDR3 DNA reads TGTGCTCTCGGGGAATTGGTTGTCCTACGGACTGCTGGGGGATACGGGAACACCGATAAACTCATCTTT. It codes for CALGELVVLRTAGGYGNTDKLIF.

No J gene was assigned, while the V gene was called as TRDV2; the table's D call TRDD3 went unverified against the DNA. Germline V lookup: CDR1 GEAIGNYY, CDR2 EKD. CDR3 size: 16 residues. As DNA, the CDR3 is TGTGCCTGTGACACCGTGTCGTCGACTGGGGGGCCCGGGCTCATCTTT. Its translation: CACDTVSSTGGPGLIF.

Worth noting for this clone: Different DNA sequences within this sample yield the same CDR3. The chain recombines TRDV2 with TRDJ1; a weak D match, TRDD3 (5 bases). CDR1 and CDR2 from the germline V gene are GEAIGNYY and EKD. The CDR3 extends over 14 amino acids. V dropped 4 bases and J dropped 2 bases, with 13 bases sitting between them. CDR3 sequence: CACDTLGYTDKLIF. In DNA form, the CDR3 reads TGTGCCTGTGATACTCTGGGTTATACCGATAAACTCATCTTT.

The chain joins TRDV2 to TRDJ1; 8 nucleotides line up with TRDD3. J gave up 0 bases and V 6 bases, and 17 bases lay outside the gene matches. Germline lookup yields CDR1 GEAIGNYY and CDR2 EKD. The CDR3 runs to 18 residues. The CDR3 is CACFSMDHPGGNTDKLIF. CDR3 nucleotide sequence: TGTGCCTGTTTTAGCATGGATCACCCTGGGGGAAACACCGATAAACTCATCTTT.

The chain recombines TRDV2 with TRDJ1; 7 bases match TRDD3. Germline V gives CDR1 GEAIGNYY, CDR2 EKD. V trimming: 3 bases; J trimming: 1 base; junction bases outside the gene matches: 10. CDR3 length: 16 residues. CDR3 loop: CACDGLGTNPTDKLIF. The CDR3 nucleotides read TGTGCCTGTGACGGACTGGGGACCAACCCCACCGATAAACTCATCTTT.

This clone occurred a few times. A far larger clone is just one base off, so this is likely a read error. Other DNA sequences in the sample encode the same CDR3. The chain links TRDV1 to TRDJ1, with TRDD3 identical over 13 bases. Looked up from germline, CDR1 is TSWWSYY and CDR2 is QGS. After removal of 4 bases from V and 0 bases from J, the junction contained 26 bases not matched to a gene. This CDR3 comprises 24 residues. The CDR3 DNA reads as TGTGCTCTTGGGGTCTCAGTTCCCACTCTGACCTACTGGGGGATACGAGGGCACACCGATAAACTCATCTTT. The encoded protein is CALGVSVPTLTYWGIRGHTDKLIF.

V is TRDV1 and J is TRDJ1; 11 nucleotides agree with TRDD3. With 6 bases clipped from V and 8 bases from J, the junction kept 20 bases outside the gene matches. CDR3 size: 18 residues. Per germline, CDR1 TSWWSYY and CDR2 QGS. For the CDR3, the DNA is TGTGCTCTTGGTGGTAGGCCTTCCTATTTCCTGGGGGATACCAAACTCATCTTT. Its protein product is CALGGRPSYFLGDTKLIF.

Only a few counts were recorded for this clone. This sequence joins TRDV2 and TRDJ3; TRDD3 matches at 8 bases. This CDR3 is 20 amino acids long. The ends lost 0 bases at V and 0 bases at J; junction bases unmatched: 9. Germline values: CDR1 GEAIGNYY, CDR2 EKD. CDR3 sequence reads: CACDTVLGDISSWDTRQMFF. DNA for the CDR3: TGTGCCTGTGACACCGTGCTGGGGGACATCAGCTCCTGGGACACCCGACAGATGTTTTTC.

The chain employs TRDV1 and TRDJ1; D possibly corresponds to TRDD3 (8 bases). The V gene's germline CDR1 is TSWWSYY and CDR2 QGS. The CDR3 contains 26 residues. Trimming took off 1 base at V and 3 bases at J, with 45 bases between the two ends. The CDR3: CALGEPPAFLSRYWGDIGINADKLIF. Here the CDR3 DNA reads TGTGCTCTTGGGGAACCCCCAGCCTTCCTCTCCCGTTACTGGGGGGACATCGGGATTAACGCCGATAAACTCATCTTT.

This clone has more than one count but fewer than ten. For the CDR3, the DNA is TGTGCTCTTGGGGAACTGAGGGGAAACTACTACTGGGGGGGACCGTACACCGATAAACTCATCTTT. Protein sequence: CALGELRGNYYWGGPYTDKLIF. The chain is built from TRDV1 and TRDJ1; TRDD3 matches at 8 bases. This CDR3 is built from 22 residues. V dropped 0 bases and J dropped 0; count of bases not matched to a gene: 21. Germline-derived CDR1 and CDR2 are TSWWSYY and QGS.

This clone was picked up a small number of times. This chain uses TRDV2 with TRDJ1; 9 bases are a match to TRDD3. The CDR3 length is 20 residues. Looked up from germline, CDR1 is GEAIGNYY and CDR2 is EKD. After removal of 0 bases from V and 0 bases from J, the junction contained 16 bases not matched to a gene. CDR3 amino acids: CACDTVSSTGGVGYTDKLIF. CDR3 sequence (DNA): TGTGCCTGTGACACCGTTTCCTCTACTGGGGGAGTAGGTTACACCGATAAACTCATCTTT.

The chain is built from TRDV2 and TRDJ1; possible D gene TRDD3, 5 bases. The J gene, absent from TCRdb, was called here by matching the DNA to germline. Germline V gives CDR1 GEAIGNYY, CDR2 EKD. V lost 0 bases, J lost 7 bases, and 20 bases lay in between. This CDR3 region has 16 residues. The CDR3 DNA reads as TGTGCCTGTGACACCGGGGAGGAGAAGGGAGCGAGTAAACTCATCTTT. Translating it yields CACDTGEEKGASKLIF.